Each of the 27 T cell receptor beta chains below was sequenced from the same sample in a study of T cells in Graves' hyperthyroidism and ophthalmopathy. TCR beta CDR3 region amplification was performed from RNA transcripts. The primer set for the first-round RT-PCR of the TCR CDR3 was HTBI. TCRdb processed the multiplex PCR reads anew with MiXCR; each CDR3 protein has one entry. The sample shows 650,000 to 850,000 distinct CDR3 sequences, under 20% of them seen only once. Sequencing was done on a sample of blood. The receptors shown here come from a woman between 50 and 59 years old with Graves' hyperthyroidism that later progressed to Graves' ophthalmopathy.

This chain connects TRBV13 to TRBJ2-3, with TRBD1 as a possible D gene (6 bases). V was clipped by 5 bases and J by 5 bases, with 17 bases between them. This CDR3 is 15 amino acids long. CDR1 is PRHDT, CDR2 FYEKMQ, per germline (reference sequence). CDR3 protein: CASSPNRVGVDTQYF. CDR3 DNA: TGTGCCAGCAGCCCCAACAGGGTAGGGGTAGATACGCAGTATTTT.

The V and J genes are TRBV19 and TRBJ2-1, with a possible D match to TRBD1 (5 bases). This CDR3 spans 16 amino acids. The V end was cut by 1 base, the J end by 0 bases, with 10 bases between. Germline V gene lookup returns CDR1 LNHDA and CDR2 SQIVND (reference sequence). The CDR3 reads CASSIVGVGSYNEQFF. As DNA, the CDR3 is TGTGCCAGTAGTATAGTAGGGGTGGGCTCCTACAATGAGCAGTTCTTC.

This clonotype was detected ten times or more. J is TRBJ1-1 and V is TRBV6-1; 7 bases map to TRBD1. The CDR3 is made up of 16 amino acids. CDR1 is MNHNS, CDR2 SASEGT, per germline. The trim removed 5 bases at V and 2 bases at J, leaving 11 bases unmatched. CDR3 region: CASSSLRDSGNTEAFF. The CDR3 DNA sequence: TGTGCCAGCAGTTCCCTCCGGGACAGCGGAAACACTGAAGCTTTCTTT.

The rearrangement uses TRBV20-1 and TRBJ2-5; D may be TRBD1 (5 bases). The CDR3 covers 15 residues. Trimming left V 0 bases short and J 2 bases short, with 13 bases between. The germline CDR1 and CDR2 sequences are DFQATT and SNEGSKA (reference sequence). This CDR3 reads CSARDSLRGQETQYF. CDR3 DNA: TGCAGTGCTAGAGATTCTTTAAGGGGACAAGAGACCCAGTACTTC.

This rearrangement joins TRBV5-1 to TRBJ2-5; 9 bases fit TRBD2. J gave up 2 bases and V 0 bases, and 5 bases lay outside the gene matches. The CDR3 is made up of 16 amino acids. CDR1 SGHRS and CDR2 YFSETQ come from the germline V gene. The CDR3 region has the DNA TGCGCCAGCAGCTTGGCCGGACTAGCGAAGCAAGAGACCCAGTACTTC. It encodes CASSLAGLAKQETQYF.

The rearrangement joins TRBV11-3 to TRBJ2-1; 8 bases map to TRBD1. The CDR3 covers 15 residues. The germline V gene has CDR1 SGHNT and CDR2 YENEEA. J was trimmed by 0 bases and V by 5 bases; bases with no gene match: 3. The CDR3 loop reads CASSGDRSSYNEQFF. CDR3 bases: TGTGCCAGCAGCGGGGACAGGAGCTCCTACAATGAGCAGTTCTTC.

Ten or more counts support this clonotype. The V gene is TRBV6-2 or TRBV6-3, the J gene TRBJ2-3; 10 bases are a match to TRBD2. Trimming at V came to 8 bases and at J to 2 bases, leaving 7 bases not matched to a gene. CDR1 and CDR2 (germline): MNHEY, SVGEGT. The CDR3 length is 15 residues. In DNA form, the CDR3 reads TGTGCCAGCGGCTCAGGACTAGCGGCCACAGATACGCAGTATTTT. The encoded protein is CASGSGLAATDTQYF.

This clonotype was recorded a few times. The V gene is TRBV5-6, the J gene TRBJ1-2; a possible D gene is TRBD1 (6 bases). CDR1 SGHDT and CDR2 YYEEEE come from the germline V gene. CDR3 length equals 14 residues. The V end lost 4 bases, the J end lost 4 bases, and 14 bases lay between the germline ends. Written as DNA, the CDR3 is TGTGCCAGCAGCCGGACAATGACAGGCTATGGCTACACCTTC. This sequence encodes CASSRTMTGYGYTF.

This clonotype was counted only a few times. This chain links TRBV3-1 with TRBJ1-6; D ambiguous. V lost 4 bases to trimming and J lost 6 bases, with 13 bases between them. Per the germline V gene, CDR1 is LGHDT and CDR2 is YNNKEL (reference sequence). This CDR3 comprises 15 residues. In DNA form, the CDR3 reads TGTGCCAGCAGCCCTAGGACGGAGGGTAATTCACCCCTCCACTTT. It yields the protein CASSPRTEGNSPLHF.

This clonotype was picked up many times. The J gene is TRBJ1-1, the V gene TRBV5-1; D possibly corresponds to TRBD1 (5 bases). CDR1 and CDR2 from the germline V gene are SGHRS and YFSETQ. V shed 4 bases and J shed 3 bases, with 16 bases lying between them. The CDR3 consists of 15 residues. In DNA form, the CDR3 reads TGCGCCAGCAGCGCACGGACGGGGGGTGACACTGAAGCTTTCTTT. It specifies CASSARTGGDTEAFF.

This clonotype has a count of ten or more. The V call is TRBV9, the J call TRBJ1-1; D might be TRBD1 (6 bases). Germline-derived CDR1 and CDR2 are SGDLS and YYNGEE. CDR3 length: 16 amino acids. Trimming took off 0 bases at V and 1 base at J, with 13 bases between the two ends. The CDR3 bases are TGTGCCAGCAGCGTAGCTGGGCGGGGGCCGAACACTGAAGCTTTCTTT. Encoded protein: CASSVAGRGPNTEAFF.

This clonotype was recorded at least ten times. The V gene is TRBV20-1, the J gene TRBJ2-7, with D perhaps matching TRBD2 (5 bases). The CDR3 is 17 residues long. In germline, CDR1 is DFQATT, CDR2 SNEGSKA (reference sequence). The V and J ends lost 0 bases and 0 bases respectively, with 18 bases between them. For the CDR3, the DNA is TGCAGTGCTAGAGATGCCTCGGTTAGCGCGAGCTCCTACGAGCAGTACTTC. Its translation: CSARDASVSASSYEQYF.

This clonotype was detected only a few times. This chain connects TRBV7-8 to TRBJ1-1, with D possibly matching TRBD1 (5 bases). The length of the CDR3 is 17 residues. Germline V gives CDR1 SGHVS, CDR2 FQNEAQ. V lost 5 bases and J 0 bases, leaving 19 bases between the germline ends. The CDR3 DNA follows: TGTGCCAGCAGCCCCACCCGAGCAGGGCAACTGAACACTGAAGCTTTCTTT. It translates to CASSPTRAGQLNTEAFF.

In its sample, this clonotype was seen many times. The chain recombines TRBV20-1 with TRBJ2-5; D gene unclear. The CDR3 contains 11 residues. The germline CDR1 and CDR2 sequences are DFQATT and SNEGSKA (reference sequence). The CDR3 region is CSARNSETQYF. Here the CDR3 DNA reads TGCAGCGCCCGGAACTCCGAGACCCAGTACTTC.

The CDR3 DNA is TGTGCCAGTAGTATCAGGGTTAAGGAGACCCAGTACTTC. This sequence encodes CASSIRVKETQYF. This chain joins TRBV19 and TRBJ2-5; maybe TRBD1 (5 bases). The CDR3 sequence is 13 residues long. V lost 3 bases, J lost 5 bases, and 10 bases lay in between. The germline V gene encodes CDR1 LNHDA and CDR2 SQIVND (reference sequence). Supplemented by reference TRBV19 and TRBJ2-5, the full variable domain reads DGGITQSPKYLFRKEGQNVTLSCEQNLNHDAMYWYRQDPGQGLRLIYYSQIVNDFQKGDIAEGYSVSREKKESFPLTVTSAQKNPTAFYLCASSIRVKETQYFGPGTRLLVL.

The rearrangement links TRBV12-3 or TRBV12-4 to TRBJ2-7, with 8 bases that match TRBD2. The junction had 3 bases not matched to a gene; V was cut back by 2 bases and J by 0 bases. CDR3 size: 15 residues. This chain's CDR3 is CASSLLAGLSYEQYF. CDR3 coding DNA: TGTGCCAGCAGTTTATTAGCGGGGCTCTCCTACGAGCAGTACTTC.

This clonotype was seen ten or more times. The chain carries TRBV6-1 and TRBJ1-2, with D tentatively TRBD1 (6 bases). The CDR3 is made up of 15 amino acids. The V gene's germline CDR1 is MNHNS and CDR2 SASEGT. Trimming left V 1 base short and J 4 bases short, with 13 bases between. This CDR3 reads CASSEDNRVFYGYTF. CDR3 nucleotide sequence: TGTGCCAGCAGTGAAGATAACAGGGTCTTCTATGGCTACACCTTC.

The sample holds many counts of this clonotype. The rearrangement links TRBV5-1 to TRBJ1-2; the D is unclear. Trimming took off 0 bases at V and 8 bases at J, with 17 bases between the two ends. The CDR3 loop spans 15 amino acids. From germline, CDR1 is SGHRS and CDR2 YFSETQ. This CDR3 is CASSLEPNARRGYTF. CDR3 nucleotide sequence: TGCGCCAGCAGCTTGGAGCCCAACGCCCGGCGGGGCTACACCTTC.

In this sample, this clonotype turned up a few times. The chain links TRBV7-8 to TRBJ2-5, with 9 bases fitting TRBD1. The ends lost 4 bases at V and 4 bases at J; junction bases unmatched: 7. The CDR3 totals 15 residues. CDR1 SGHVS and CDR2 FQNEAQ come from the germline V gene. CDR3 loop: CASSSGQGSSETQYF. The CDR3, as DNA: TGTGCCAGCAGCTCGGGACAGGGTTCATCAGAGACCCAGTACTTC.

This clonotype has more than one count but fewer than ten. This chain joins TRBV18 and TRBJ1-3; D call uncertain. Germline CDR1 KGHSH, CDR2 LQKENI. CDR3 length: 15 residues. V shed 2 bases and J shed 1 base, with 9 bases lying between them. The CDR3 here is CASSPREISGNTIYF. The CDR3 nucleotides are TGTGCCAGCTCACCAAGGGAGATTTCTGGAAACACCATATATTTT.

This clonotype has a handful of counts. The chain employs TRBV3-1 and TRBJ2-5; 10 nucleotides agree with TRBD1. The CDR3 length is 15 residues. J was trimmed by 5 bases and V by 4 bases; bases with no gene match: 7. The germline V gene has CDR1 LGHDT and CDR2 YNNKEL (reference sequence). The chain's CDR3 is CASSPTGGAGETQYF. In DNA, the CDR3 is TGTGCCAGCAGCCCGACAGGGGGCGCGGGGGAGACCCAGTACTTC.

This clonotype has at least ten counts. V is TRBV20-1 and J is TRBJ2-7; 8 nucleotides match TRBD1. The CDR3 has 12 amino acids. The germline gives CDR1 DFQATT, CDR2 SNEGSKA (reference sequence). V trimming: 4 bases; J trimming: 4 bases; junction bases outside the gene matches: 3. CDR3 coding DNA: TGCAGTGCTACCCAGGGGGCGTACGAGCAGTACTTC. The encoded protein is CSATQGAYEQYF.

This clonotype has just a few counts. V usage is TRBV19 and J usage is TRBJ2-1, with D perhaps matching TRBD1 or TRBD2 (6 bases each). Deletions cut 5 bases from V and 9 bases from J, with 17 bases between. CDR3 size: 14 residues. Germline V gene data show CDR1 as LNHDA and CDR2 as SQIVND (reference sequence). CDR3 in amino acids: CASSSGAKHGEQFF. CDR3 DNA: TGTGCCAGTAGTTCGGGGGCGAAGCATGGTGAGCAGTTCTTC. Full variable domain (remainder filled in from reference TRBV19 and TRBJ2-1): DGGITQSPKYLFRKEGQNVTLSCEQNLNHDAMYWYRQDPGQGLRLIYYSQIVNDFQKGDIAEGYSVSREKKESFPLTVTSAQKNPTAFYLCASSSGAKHGEQFFGPGTRLTVL.

This clonotype was picked up many times. The CDR3 DNA reads TGCGCCAGCAGCGGACTTACTGGGGCGGCTGAAGCTTTCTTT. Protein product: CASSGLTGAAEAFF. This chain uses TRBV5-1 with TRBJ1-1; the D gene is possibly TRBD1 (5 bases). The CDR3 is 14 residues long. The germline V gene has CDR1 SGHRS and CDR2 YFSETQ. V was shortened by 4 bases and J by 6 bases, with 16 bases between the two germline ends.

The rearrangement joins TRBV12-5 to TRBJ1-2; D possibly corresponds to TRBD1 (6 bases). Trimming stripped 5 bases from V and 3 bases from J, with 13 bases between. Germline V CDR1 and CDR2: LGHNT, FRNRAP. The CDR3 length is 14 residues. The CDR3 loop is CASGPRGSDYGYTF. Here the CDR3 DNA reads TGTGCTAGTGGTCCGAGGGGGAGTGACTATGGCTACACCTTC.

The V and J genes are TRBV4-1 and TRBJ2-3; TRBD1 matches at 8 bases. Germline V CDR1 and CDR2: MGHRA, YSYEKL. The CDR3 covers 16 residues. V lost 8 bases and J lost 4; bases outside the gene matches: 14. CDR3 amino acids: CASGLRAGGDSDTQYF. CDR3 sequence (DNA): TGCGCCAGCGGCCTTCGCGCAGGGGGCGATTCAGATACGCAGTATTTT.

The genes are TRBV6-2 or TRBV6-3 and TRBJ2-1; TRBD2 matches 14 bases. The CDR3 runs to 16 residues. V dropped 6 bases and J dropped 5; count of bases not matched to a gene: 6. From germline, CDR1 is MNHEY and CDR2 SVGEGT. The CDR3 DNA reads as TGTGCCAGCAGCGCCATGGGACTAGCGGGGGACAATGAGCAGTTCTTC. Amino acid sequence: CASSAMGLAGDNEQFF.